One sample yielded the 26 T cell receptor beta chains listed below, sequenced in a study of tumor and adjacent non-tumor tissue in lung cancer. Three rounds of nested PCR, following a modified ARM-PCR protocol, produced the TCRbeta library. TCRdb re-derived calls from the multiplex PCR reads in MiXCR, one entry per CDR3 protein. The sample lists approximately 75,000 distinct CDR3 sequences, around 74% occurring once. The template was RNA from unsorted bulk tissue. Sequenced: lung tumor tissue. Every receptor here comes from a woman between 45 and 65 years old with non-small cell lung cancer.

Points on this clonotype: One end of the junction fails to match germline, which may point to a read error. For the CDR3, the DNA is TGCGCAAGCATTAGTGGTAGCTCCTACGAGCAGTACTTC. It is translated as CASISGSSYEQYF. The chain uses TRBV10-2 and TRBJ2-7; D is undetermined. Germline CDR1 WSHSY, CDR2 SAAADI. This CDR3 is built from 13 residues.

There are many counts of this clonotype. V gene TRBV5-8 combines with J gene TRBJ2-5; 10 bases match TRBD1. The CDR3 extends over 14 amino acids. CDR1 SGHTS and CDR2 YDEGEE come from the germline V gene. J was trimmed by 5 bases and V by 3 bases; bases with no gene match: 4. CDR3 DNA sequence: TGTGCCAGCAGCTCCGGACAGGGGGGTGAGACCCAGTACTTC. Amino acids: CASSSGQGGETQYF.

As for this clonotype: Relative to the germline gene, one junction end is altered; a read error may explain this. The chain links TRBV20-1 to TRBJ2-1; D is perhaps TRBD1 (6 bases). This CDR3 spans 15 amino acids. CDR1 and CDR2 from the germline V gene are DFQATT and SNEGSKA (reference sequence). CDR3 amino acids: CSTRLPGHDYNGQFF. For the CDR3, the DNA is TGCAGTACCAGGCTTCCGGGACACGACTACAATGGGCAGTTCTTC.

The gene calls are TRBV6-1 and TRBJ2-6; D is perhaps TRBD2 (7 bases). The V end lost 9 bases, the J end lost 3 bases, and 18 bases lay between the germline ends. Germline CDR1 and CDR2: MNHNS and SASEGT. The CDR3 runs 16 residues. The CDR3 DNA reads TGTGCCAGTGAAGTGGGAGGGGGTGTTGGGGCCAACGTCCTGACTTTC. Translated, it gives CASEVGGGVGANVLTF.

To note about this clonotype: A much larger clone differs from this one at a single base, so this may be a read error. The rearrangement joins TRBV20-1 to TRBJ2-3; D gene ambiguous. Near its end, the DNA agrees better with TRBJ1-5, so the J call may be wrong. Germline V lookup: CDR1 DFQATT, CDR2 SNEGSKA (reference sequence). This CDR3 comprises 14 residues. CDR3: CSAPKHYYTDTQHF. CDR3 sequence (DNA): TGCAGTGCTCCTAAACACTACTACACAGATACGCAGCATTTT.

Points on this clonotype: An end of the junction differs from the germline gene, which may be a read error. The rearrangement links TRBV6-4 to TRBJ1-5; D perhaps matches TRBD1 (5 bases). The CDR3 length is 16 residues. Per germline, CDR1 MRHNA and CDR2 SNTAGT. CDR3: CASSVPGRASNQPQHF. The CDR3 bases are TGTGCCAGTAGTGTCCCAGGGAGAGCTAGCAATCAGCCCCAGCATTTT.

As for this clonotype: Likely a read error: the CDR3 ends without its conserved phenylalanine or tryptophan. V is TRBV4-1 and J is TRBJ2-3; D tentatively reads TRBD1 or TRBD2 (5 bases each). Per the germline V gene, CDR1 is MGHRA and CDR2 is YSYEKL. This CDR3 has 17 amino acids. This CDR3 is CSSSQEPGPTGADTQYL. In nucleotides, the CDR3 is TGCTCCAGCAGCCAAGAACCGGGACCCACTGGCGCGGATACGCAGTATCTT.

The gene calls are TRBV20-1 and TRBJ2-3, with D possibly being TRBD2 (5 bases). The CDR3 covers 13 residues. V was pared by 2 bases and J by 3 bases, with 9 bases between. CDR1 DFQATT and CDR2 SNEGSKA come from the germline V gene (reference sequence). The CDR3 region has the DNA TGCAGTGCTAGACTAACGGGGACAGATACGCAGTATTTT. The encoded protein is CSARLTGTDTQYF.

Worth noting for this clonotype: A single base separates this from a much larger clone, so it may be a read error. The chain carries TRBV10-2 and TRBJ1-1; D is unresolved. V lost 2 bases to trimming and J lost 4 bases, with 11 bases between them. The length of the CDR3 is 14 residues. CDR1 and CDR2 (germline): WSHSY, SAAADI. CDR3 protein: CASSEARMSTEAFF. The CDR3 nucleotides read TGCGCCAGCAGTGAGGCACGGATGAGCACTGAAGCTTTCTTT.

A few counts support this clonotype. The chain combines TRBV27 with TRBJ2-7; perhaps TRBD1 as D (5 bases). The germline CDR1 and CDR2 sequences are MNHEY and SMNVEV (reference sequence). The CDR3 consists of 16 residues. V was shortened by 5 bases and J by 2 bases, with 19 bases between the two germline ends. CDR3 residues: CASSGGGQGYPYEQYF. The CDR3 bases are TGTGCCAGCAGTGGCGGTGGCCAGGGTTACCCCTACGAGCAGTACTTC.

Of note for this clonotype: A junction end diverges from the germline sequence, so it may reflect a read error. V usage is TRBV6-5 and J usage is TRBJ2-5; D is perhaps TRBD1 or TRBD2 (5 bases each). The CDR3 is made up of 14 amino acids. Germline CDR1 is MNHEY and CDR2 is SVGAGI. The CDR3 bases are TGTGCCAGCAGCCCCGGGGCAGTCCAAGAGGCCCAGTATTTC. Protein sequence: CASSPGAVQEAQYF.

Remarks on this clonotype: Being one base from a much bigger clone, this may be a read error. This chain joins TRBV24-1 and TRBJ2-7; D uncertain. The germline CDR1 and CDR2 sequences are KGHDR and SFDVKD. The CDR3 extends over 15 amino acids. The CDR3 DNA follows: TGTGCCACCAGTGATCCTGCTAGAGGAAGGTACGAGCGGTACTTC. Translated, it gives CATSDPARGRYERYF.

The sample holds one count of this clonotype. The rearrangement links TRBV6-5 to TRBJ2-1, with D possibly matching TRBD2 (6 bases). The CDR3 loop spans 13 amino acids. From germline, CDR1 is MNHEY and CDR2 SVGAGI. V was shortened by 11 bases and J by 4 bases, with 15 bases between the two germline ends. In DNA form, the CDR3 reads TGTGCCTCCGGGGAGGCGAGGTACAATGAGCAGTTCTTC. Protein product: CASGEARYNEQFF.

This clonotype has a count of ten or more. The chain has TRBV20-1 and TRBJ1-2, with 8 bases lining up with TRBD1. The CDR3 is 14 amino acids. Germline assignment: CDR1 DFQATT and CDR2 SNEGSKA (reference sequence). The trim removed 5 bases at V and 7 bases at J, leaving 12 bases unmatched. The CDR3 here is CSAPPDRAMGGYTF. The CDR3 region has the DNA TGCAGTGCTCCGCCGGACAGGGCTATGGGTGGCTACACCTTC.

V gene TRBV29-1 combines with J gene TRBJ1-1; D is perhaps TRBD1 (6 bases). The CDR3 extends over 13 amino acids. Germline CDR1 and CDR2: SQVTM and ANQGSEA. CDR3 DNA sequence: TGCAGTTTCGGGGGCTTCGGGGACACTGAAGCTTTCTTT. Its translation: CSFGGFGDTEAFF.

This chain connects TRBV7-9 to TRBJ2-7; D tentatively reads TRBD1 or TRBD2 (5 bases each). V lost 10 bases and J lost 5, with 21 bases in between. Looked up from germline, CDR1 is SEHNR and CDR2 is FQNEAQ (reference sequence). The CDR3 consists of 14 residues. The CDR3: CANNLVGTLDEQYF. In DNA, the CDR3 is TGTGCCAACAACTTAGTTGGGACGCTCGACGAGCAGTACTTC.

V and J are TRBV4-2 and TRBJ2-3; a possible D gene is TRBD2 (5 bases). Trimming took 5 bases from V and 5 from J, leaving 17 bases between them. The CDR3 is 15 amino acids. Germline loops: CDR1 LGHNA, CDR2 YNFKEQ. CDR3 nucleotides: TGTGCCAGCAGCTCCAGGACTGGTGATATAGATACGCAGTATTTT. Amino acid sequence: CASSSRTGDIDTQYF.

Notes on this clonotype: The junction and the germline gene differ at one end; a read error may be behind it. The chain uses TRBV10-2 and TRBJ2-1; D call uncertain. The germline V gene has CDR1 WSHSY and CDR2 SAAADI. This CDR3 has 12 residues. CDR3 nucleotide sequence: TGTGCCAGCAGTGAGGATACTTATGAGGAATTCTTC. Amino acids: CASSEDTYEEFF.

Concerning this clonotype itself: The junction shows a germline mismatch at one end, possibly a read error. The chain uses TRBV11-2 and TRBJ2-7, with 9 bases lining up with TRBD1. Per the germline V gene, CDR1 is SGHAT and CDR2 is FQNNGV. CDR3 length: 16 amino acids. CDR3 in DNA: TGTCCCAGCAGCTTGTCAACCAGGACAGGGGCCTACGAACAGTACTTC. Amino acid sequence: CPSSLSTRTGAYEQYF.

Turning to this clonotype: A single base separates this from a much larger clone, so it may be a read error. V usage is TRBV20-1 and J usage is TRBJ1-1; perhaps TRBD1 as D (6 bases). The germline V and J ends were trimmed by 2 bases and 3 bases, with 7 bases remaining between them. The germline V gene has CDR1 DFQATT and CDR2 SNEGSKA (reference sequence). The CDR3 has 12 amino acids. Here the CDR3 reads CSARPGDTEAFF. CDR3 sequence (DNA): TGCAGTGCTAGACCAGGGGACACTGAAGCTTTCTTT.

Remarks on this clonotype: This may be a read error: a much more frequent sequence differs by one nucleotide. This CDR3 reads CVWSRTGLNTEAFF. The CDR3 region has the DNA TGTGTCTGGAGCAGGACAGGGCTGAACACTGAAGCTTTCTTT. The chain links TRBV30 to TRBJ1-1; 8 nucleotides line up with TRBD1. This CDR3 has 14 residues. The V gene's germline CDR1 is GTSNPN and CDR2 SVGIG (reference sequence).

This clonotype has a single count. A read error may produce the germline difference seen at one junction end. This chain joins TRBV10-1 and TRBJ2-7, with D tentatively TRBD2 (5 bases). CDR3 length: 13 residues. CDR1 is WNHNN, CDR2 SYGVQD, per germline (reference sequence). The DNA for the CDR3 is TGTGCCAGCGGTGGAGGCGTTCTGGGGGAGCAGTACTTC. Translated, it gives CASGGGVLGEQYF.

As for this clonotype: One end of the junction is discordant with germline, which a read error may explain. The gene calls are TRBV6-6 and TRBJ1-5; 7 positions match TRBD1. Germline-derived CDR1 and CDR2 are MNHNY and SVGAGI (reference sequence). The CDR3 length is 13 residues. As DNA, the CDR3 is TGTGCCAGCAGTCAGGGGGGAGGGCAGCTCCAGCATTTT. This gives the protein CASSQGGGQLQHF.

This clonotype was observed once. One end of the junction is discordant with germline, which a read error may explain. The genes are TRBV11-2 and TRBJ2-2, with unresolved D. The CDR3 runs 16 residues. The germline V gene has CDR1 SGHAT and CDR2 FQNNGV. CDR3 bases: TGTGCAAGCAGTGGATTCCATGGGGAGAACACCGGGGAGCTGTTTTTT. Residues: CASSGFHGENTGELFF.

With regard to this clonotype: No conserved phenylalanine or tryptophan is present at the end of the CDR3, so a read error is the likely explanation. Here the CDR3 DNA reads TGCGCCAGCACCCAGAAGGGGGGCTCTGAGCAGTTCCTC. It translates to CASTQKGGSEQFL. The V call is TRBV4-1, the J call TRBJ2-1; the D call may be TRBD1 or TRBD2 (6 bases each). From germline, CDR1 is MGHRA and CDR2 YSYEKL. CDR3 length equals 13 residues. V lost 7 bases, J lost 9 bases, and 16 bases lay in between.

In its sample, this clonotype was seen many times. The J gene is TRBJ2-3, the V gene TRBV6-5; 8 nucleotides match TRBD1. The CDR3 covers 18 residues. The V and J ends lost 0 bases and 4 bases, in that order; junction bases with no gene match: 12. Per germline, CDR1 MNHEY and CDR2 SVGAGI. This CDR3 is CASSYSTDRVFIADTQYF. In DNA form, the CDR3 reads TGTGCCAGCAGTTACTCGACGGACAGGGTTTTCATCGCAGATACGCAGTATTTT.